The 25 T cell receptor beta chains listed next were all sequenced from one sample in a study of STAT5B mutations in CD4+ large granular lymphocyte leukemia. TCRdb's copy holds only in-frame clones and misses some; the assay was immunoSEQ multiplex PCR. This table has 25,000 to 35,000 clones, less than 90% appearing once. The sequenced material came from CD4+ T cells from blood buffy coats. These receptors were obtained from a human donor in good health.

The chain employs TRBV28 and TRBJ2-7; TRBD2 matches at 11 bases. This CDR3 has 17 residues. Germline trimming cut 6 bases from V and 7 bases from J; bases unmatched to any gene: 17. Germline V gene lookup returns CDR1 MDHEN and CDR2 SYDVKM. Here the CDR3 reads CASRSRLYSGRAREQYF. CDR3 DNA sequence: TGTGCCAGCAGGTCCAGGCTATATAGCGGGAGGGCCCGGGAGCAGTACTTC.

The rearrangement links TRBV19 to TRBJ1-5; D is ambiguous. The CDR3 spans 16 residues. Germline CDR1 is LNHDA and CDR2 is SQIVND (reference sequence). The V gene lost 6 bases and the J gene lost 0 bases, with 15 bases spanning the gap. The DNA for the CDR3 is TGTGCCAGTAGGGGAGTAGGAGGGAATAGCAATCAGCCCCAGCATTTT. It yields the protein CASRGVGGNSNQPQHF.

The V and J genes are TRBV25-1 and TRBJ2-7, with 7 nucleotides matching TRBD2. Germline CDR1 reads MGHDK; CDR2 reads SYGVNS. This CDR3 is 15 amino acids long. Trimming took 1 base from V and 0 from J; bases not matched to a gene: 3. The CDR3 DNA reads as TGTGCCAGCAGTGAATGGTCTAGCGGCTCCTACGAGCAGTACTTC. It codes for CASSEWSSGSYEQYF.

The V gene is TRBV2, the J gene TRBJ2-4; weak D call: TRBD1 (6 bases). The CDR3 sequence is 12 residues long. V was shortened by 11 bases and J by 7 bases, with 15 bases between the two germline ends. CDR1 and CDR2 (germline): SNHLY, FYNNEI. The CDR3 DNA is TGTGCCGGAGGACAGTGGGATAACATTCAGTACTTC. It encodes CAGGQWDNIQYF.

This rearrangement joins TRBV10-3 to TRBJ2-3; 8 nucleotides agree with TRBD1. The CDR3 has 16 amino acids. Germline V lookup: CDR1 ENHRY, CDR2 SYGVKD. V shed 0 bases, J shed 4 bases, and the junction held 6 bases outside the gene matches. The CDR3 loop is CAISESGTGIADTQYF. The CDR3 DNA reads as TGTGCCATCAGTGAGTCCGGGACAGGTATCGCAGATACGCAGTATTTT.

The chain joins TRBV6-5 to TRBJ2-7; 9 bases fit TRBD1. The CDR3 is made up of 13 amino acids. V trimming: 5 bases; J trimming: 6 bases; junction bases outside the gene matches: 5. The germline gives CDR1 MNHEY, CDR2 SVGAGI. The CDR3 sequence is CASSGQGPGEQYF. As DNA, the CDR3 is TGTGCCAGCAGTGGACAGGGGCCGGGCGAGCAGTACTTC.

The genes are TRBV7-2 and TRBJ2-1, with 10 bases aligning to TRBD2. The CDR3 is 15 residues long. The ends lost 1 base at V and 7 bases at J; junction bases unmatched: 4. Per the germline V gene, CDR1 is SGHTA and CDR2 is FQGNSA. DNA for the CDR3: TGTGCCAGCAGCTTAGACAGCGGGAGGGCTAATGAGCAGTTCTTC. Encoded protein: CASSLDSGRANEQFF.

V is TRBV9 and J is TRBJ1-2, with D possibly matching TRBD1 (6 bases). Germline lookup yields CDR1 SGDLS and CDR2 YYNGEE. The CDR3 is 15 residues long. The V end was cut by 0 bases, the J end by 6 bases, with 15 bases between. CDR3 loop: CASSVVWSGEDGYTF. For the CDR3, the DNA is TGTGCCAGCAGCGTAGTATGGTCAGGGGAGGATGGCTACACCTTC.

The table lists this clone with a count of one. This chain connects TRBV5-1 to TRBJ1-1, with 8 bases matching TRBD1. V shed 4 bases, J shed 3 bases, and the junction held 5 bases outside the gene matches. Per the germline V gene, CDR1 is SGHRS and CDR2 is YFSETQ. The CDR3 has 14 amino acids. CDR3 sequence reads: CASSGGQAHTEAFF. The CDR3 region has the DNA TGCGCCAGCAGCGGGGGACAGGCCCACACTGAAGCTTTCTTT.

The chain uses TRBV7-2 and TRBJ1-4, with a possible D match to TRBD1 (6 bases). CDR3 length: 14 amino acids. Germline V gene sequence: CDR1 SGHTA, CDR2 FQGNSA. Trimming cost V 4 bases and J 7 bases, with 13 bases left between them. The CDR3 reads CASSSLTGGEKLFF. CDR3 nucleotides: TGTGCCAGCAGCTCGCTGACAGGTGGTGAAAAACTGTTTTTT.

The V and J genes are TRBV29-1 and TRBJ2-3; 10 bases agree with TRBD2. The CDR3 loop spans 14 amino acids. The germline CDR1 and CDR2 sequences are SQVTM and ANQGSEA. V trimming: 4 bases; J trimming: 4 bases; junction bases outside the gene matches: 5. The CDR3 is CSVVLAGDPDTQYF. In DNA, the CDR3 is TGCAGCGTTGTTCTAGCGGGAGACCCAGATACGCAGTATTTT.

V is TRBV7-9 and J is TRBJ1-2; D may be TRBD1 (5 bases). This CDR3 has 15 residues. Looked up from germline, CDR1 is SEHNR and CDR2 is FQNEAQ (reference sequence). V was trimmed by 5 bases and J by 1 base, leaving 14 bases between them. CDR3 sequence (DNA): TGTGCCAGCAGCCCTGGGGCCAACTTTAACTATGGCTACACCTTC. Residues: CASSPGANFNYGYTF.

The genes are TRBV5-1 and TRBJ2-7; possibly TRBD1 for D (5 bases). The CDR3 is made up of 14 amino acids. Germline V lookup: CDR1 SGHRS, CDR2 YFSETQ. The V end lost 2 bases, the J end lost 0 bases, and 9 bases lay between the germline ends. CDR3 sequence reads: CASSLGESSYEQYF. In DNA form, the CDR3 reads TGCGCCAGCAGCTTAGGGGAAAGCTCCTACGAGCAGTACTTC. The complete variable domain, with remaining parts taken from reference TRBV5-1 and TRBJ2-7, reads KAGVTQTPRYLIKTRGQQVTLSCSPISGHRSVSWYQQTPGQGLQFLFEYFSETQRNKGNFPGRFSGRQFSNSRSEMNVSTLELGDSALYLCASSLGESSYEQYFGPGTRLTVT.

This sequence joins TRBV7-9 and TRBJ2-5, with 14 bases that match TRBD2. The CDR3 consists of 17 residues. CDR1 and CDR2 from the germline V gene are SEHNR and FQNEAQ (reference sequence). The V gene end was trimmed by 5 bases and the J gene end by 4 bases; junction bases not matched to a gene: 9. CDR3: CASSGTGTSGRGETQYF. In DNA form, the CDR3 reads TGTGCCAGCAGCGGCACCGGGACTAGCGGGAGAGGAGAGACCCAGTACTTC.

The chain recombines TRBV6-1 with TRBJ2-1, with 12 bases aligning to TRBD2. Germline CDR1 is MNHNS and CDR2 is SASEGT. The CDR3 runs to 18 residues. V was pared by 0 bases and J by 3 bases, with 6 bases of the junction left unmatched. In DNA, the CDR3 is TGTGCCAGCAGTGAAGCGCTAGCGGGAGGGCCAGGCTACAATGAGCAGTTCTTC. Translated, it gives CASSEALAGGPGYNEQFF.

This clone was observed once. The DNA for the CDR3 is TGTGCCTGGAACCGGGAAGTAGGCACCGGGGAGCTGTTTTTT. This encodes CAWNREVGTGELFF. The chain employs TRBV30 and TRBJ2-2, with D perhaps TRBD2 (5 bases). V was cut by 4 bases and J by 4 bases, with 13 bases left in between. Germline loops: CDR1 GTSNPN, CDR2 SVGIG (reference sequence). The length of the CDR3 is 14 residues.

V is TRBV19 and J is TRBJ1-3; TRBD1 matches 9 bases. The CDR3 extends over 14 amino acids. The V and J ends lost 10 bases and 3 bases, in that order; junction bases with no gene match: 7. CDR1 is LNHDA and CDR2 is SQIVND in the germline V gene (reference sequence). CDR3 region: CANPLTGGGNTIYF. The CDR3 bases are TGTGCCAACCCCCTGACAGGGGGTGGAAACACCATATATTTT.

The CDR3 loop is CASSPGGGNQPQHF. Written as DNA, the CDR3 is TGTGCCAGCTCACCAGGGGGTGGCAATCAGCCCCAGCATTTT. The V and J genes are TRBV18 and TRBJ1-5, with D maybe TRBD1 (5 bases). V lost 2 bases to trimming and J lost 2 bases, with 7 bases between them. The germline gives CDR1 KGHSH, CDR2 LQKENI. The length of the CDR3 is 14 residues. Full variable domain (rest looked up from reference TRBV18 and TRBJ1-5): NAGVMQNPRHLVRRRGQEARLRCSPMKGHSHVYWYRQLPEEGLKFMVYLQKENIIDESGMPKERFSAEFPKEGPSILRIQQVVRGDSAAYFCASSPGGGNQPQHFGDGTRLSIL.

The chain couples TRBV11-3 to TRBJ2-5; 7 nucleotides agree with TRBD1. In germline, CDR1 is SGHNT, CDR2 YENEEA. The CDR3 sequence is 14 residues long. Germline trimming cut 5 bases from V and 2 bases from J; bases unmatched to any gene: 5. The DNA of the CDR3 is TGTGCCAGCAGCATTAACAGGGGTCAAGAGACCCAGTACTTC. It yields the protein CASSINRGQETQYF.

The chain combines TRBV6-5 with TRBJ1-1; TRBD1 is a possible D gene (6 bases). V shed 2 bases and J shed 4 bases, with 11 bases lying between them. CDR1 MNHEY and CDR2 SVGAGI come from the germline V gene. The CDR3 is made up of 14 amino acids. The CDR3 region has the DNA TGTGCCAGCAGTTACGCACAGGGAGGCACTGAAGCTTTCTTT. This codes for CASSYAQGGTEAFF.

The chain uses TRBV18 and TRBJ2-7; no firm D call. The CDR3 sequence is 14 residues long. Germline V gene data show CDR1 as KGHSH and CDR2 as LQKENI. The V end was cut by 3 bases, the J end by 2 bases, with 11 bases between. The CDR3 region is CASSPAQRPYEQYF. The CDR3 bases are TGTGCCAGCTCACCCGCCCAGCGCCCCTACGAGCAGTACTTC.

This chain uses TRBV5-1 with TRBJ1-2; D is perhaps TRBD1 (6 bases). CDR1 and CDR2 (germline): SGHRS, YFSETQ. The CDR3 totals 16 residues. The V end lost 1 base, the J end lost 8 bases, and 21 bases lay between the germline ends. This CDR3 is CASSLKQQGVLKGYTF. In nucleotides, the CDR3 is TGCGCCAGCAGCTTGAAGCAACAGGGAGTATTGAAGGGCTACACCTTC.

The CDR3 loop reads CASSFSFLEGGYTEAFF. The DNA for the CDR3 is TGTGCCAGCAGTTTCAGTTTTTTGGAGGGAGGGTACACTGAAGCTTTCTTT. The chain uses TRBV28 and TRBJ1-1; D not resolved. The germline V and J ends were trimmed by 3 bases and 3 bases, with 20 bases remaining between them. This CDR3 is built from 17 residues. Per the germline V gene, CDR1 is MDHEN and CDR2 is SYDVKM.

The CDR3 loop is CAITQDREGTEAFF. The CDR3 DNA reads as TGTGCCATCACTCAGGACAGGGAGGGGACTGAAGCTTTCTTT. This sequence joins TRBV10-3 and TRBJ1-1; TRBD1 agrees at 8 bases. V lost 7 bases, J lost 5 bases, and 9 bases stayed unmatched. Looked up from germline, CDR1 is ENHRY and CDR2 is SYGVKD. The CDR3 extends over 14 amino acids.

J is TRBJ2-7 and V is TRBV29-1, with 9 nucleotides matching TRBD2. Germline CDR1 SQVTM, CDR2 ANQGSEA. V was clipped by 6 bases and J by 3 bases; unmatched bases: 9. The CDR3 spans 14 residues. CDR3 DNA: TGCAGCGTCACGACTAGCGGAGCTATCTACGAGCAGTACTTC. Its protein product is CSVTTSGAIYEQYF.